There are a few counts of the clone carrying this T cell receptor (beta chain). The antigen is unknown. Stated treatment: oral pan-JAK inhibitor, 5-10 mg twice daily. Once RNA had been extracted, it was reverse transcribed into cDNA to act as the sequencing template. This table comes from immunoSEQ multiplex PCR, and its TCRdb copy is limited to in-frame clones, with some not included. This sample yields 200,000 to 250,000 clones, of which around 66% are seen a single time; roughly 4.2% belongs to the top ten. The record originates from a study of CD8+ T cells in alopecia areata. Study results and limitations: Lesional tissue from the scalp (especially in alopecia totalis/universalis) showed higher clonality than normal scalp. Persistence during tofacitinib was seen for many expanded lesional clones in scalp and blood. Scalp clonality, along with expanded CD8+ clones among the top 100, was significantly decreased by tofacitinib.

CDR1 is LGHNA and CDR2 is YNFKEQ in the germline V gene. The CDR3 is 15 residues long. V lost 0 bases and J lost 6, with 9 bases in between. This clonotype was obtained from a human donor with alopecia areata. This sequence joins TRBV4-2 and TRBJ1-6; D is unresolved. Sequenced here: CD4+ T cells sorted from blood, sampled at week 4, from a patient treated with tofacitinib. The CDR3 DNA sequence: TGTGCCAGCAGCCAAGATCAAGGCAGTAATTCACCCCTCCACTTT. Encoded protein: CASSQDQGSNSPLHF.